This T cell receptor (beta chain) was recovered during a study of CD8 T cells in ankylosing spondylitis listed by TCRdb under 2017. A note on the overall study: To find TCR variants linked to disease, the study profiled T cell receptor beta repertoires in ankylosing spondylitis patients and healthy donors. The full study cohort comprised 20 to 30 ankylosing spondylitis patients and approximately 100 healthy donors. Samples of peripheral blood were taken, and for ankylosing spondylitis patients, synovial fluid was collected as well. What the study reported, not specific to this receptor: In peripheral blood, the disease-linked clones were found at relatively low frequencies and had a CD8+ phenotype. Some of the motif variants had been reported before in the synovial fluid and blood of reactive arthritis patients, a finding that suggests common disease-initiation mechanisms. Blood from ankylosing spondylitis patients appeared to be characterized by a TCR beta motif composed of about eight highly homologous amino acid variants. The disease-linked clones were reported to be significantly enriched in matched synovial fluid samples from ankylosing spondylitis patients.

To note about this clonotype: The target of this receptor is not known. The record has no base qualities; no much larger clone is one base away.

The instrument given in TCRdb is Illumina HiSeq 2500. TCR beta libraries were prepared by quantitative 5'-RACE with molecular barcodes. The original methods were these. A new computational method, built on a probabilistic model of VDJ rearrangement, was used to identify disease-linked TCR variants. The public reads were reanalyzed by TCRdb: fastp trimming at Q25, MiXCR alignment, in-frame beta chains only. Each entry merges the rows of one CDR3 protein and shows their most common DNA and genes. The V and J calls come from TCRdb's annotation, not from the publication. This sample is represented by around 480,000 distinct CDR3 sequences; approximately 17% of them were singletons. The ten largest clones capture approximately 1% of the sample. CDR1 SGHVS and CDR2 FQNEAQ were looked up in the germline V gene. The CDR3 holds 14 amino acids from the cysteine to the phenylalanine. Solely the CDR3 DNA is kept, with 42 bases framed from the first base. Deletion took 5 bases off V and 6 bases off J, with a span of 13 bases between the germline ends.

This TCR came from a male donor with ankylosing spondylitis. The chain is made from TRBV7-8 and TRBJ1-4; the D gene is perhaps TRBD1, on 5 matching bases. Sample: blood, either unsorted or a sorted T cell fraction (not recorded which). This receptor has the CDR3 CASSIRETHEKLFF. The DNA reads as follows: TGTGCCAGCAGCATCAGGGAAACGCATGAAAAACTGTTTTTT.